Following are 20 T cell receptor beta chains from one sample sequenced in a study of cytomegalovirus exposure and HLA in healthy donors. With 60 Vbeta and 13 Jbeta primers, the PCR was carried out. The data were produced by immunoSEQ multiplex PCR, yet TCRdb's version contains in-frame clones alone and is incomplete. The repertoire consists of 95,000 to 150,000 clones, with 50% to 75% occurring once and the leading ten covering more than 6.5%. The sequenced sample was PBMCs. Every receptor here comes from a woman between 40 and 50 years old in good health and CMV-seropositive.

This sequence joins TRBV5-1 and TRBJ1-4; D remains ambiguous. V was trimmed by 7 bases and J by 3 bases, leaving 10 bases between them. The germline CDR1 and CDR2 sequences are SGHRS and YFSETQ. The CDR3 spans 13 residues. The CDR3 loop is CASQAVSNEKLFF. CDR3 bases: TGCGCCAGCCAGGCCGTTTCTAATGAAAAACTGTTTTTT.

V gene TRBV5-1 combines with J gene TRBJ2-7, with 8 bases lining up with TRBD2. CDR1 and CDR2 from the germline V gene are SGHRS and YFSETQ. The CDR3 extends over 14 amino acids. Unmatched junction bases numbered 7, after V lost 5 bases and J lost 3 bases. This chain's CDR3 is CASRSTGTSYEQYF. CDR3 sequence (DNA): TGCGCCAGCAGATCGACCGGGACTAGCTACGAGCAGTACTTC. Combining the CDR3 with reference TRBV5-1 and TRBJ2-7 gives the whole variable domain KAGVTQTPRYLIKTRGQQVTLSCSPISGHRSVSWYQQTPGQGLQFLFEYFSETQRNKGNFPGRFSGRQFSNSRSEMNVSTLELGDSALYLCASRSTGTSYEQYFGPGTRLTVT.

The chain couples TRBV10-3 to TRBJ2-7; 8 bases agree with TRBD1. The germline V gene encodes CDR1 ENHRY and CDR2 SYGVKD. Trimming removed 7 bases from V and 1 base from J; junction bases left unmatched: 6. This CDR3 is 14 amino acids long. As DNA, the CDR3 is TGTGCCATCACCCAACAGGGGGGTTCCTACGAGCAGTACTTC. It translates to CAITQQGGSYEQYF.

The chain couples TRBV2 to TRBJ1-1; a possible D gene is TRBD1 (5 bases). The CDR3 spans 15 residues. Germline CDR1 is SNHLY and CDR2 is FYNNEI. The V end was cut by 2 bases, the J end by 4 bases, with 14 bases between. The CDR3 DNA reads as TGTGCCAGCAGTGAATGGATCGGGGGAGGCACTGAAGCTTTCTTT. Translating it yields CASSEWIGGGTEAFF.

This clone showed up just a few times. This chain connects TRBV29-1 to TRBJ2-7, with TRBD1 matching over 8 bases. The CDR3 loop spans 12 amino acids. Germline CDR1 is SQVTM and CDR2 is ANQGSEA. The trim removed 5 bases at V and 4 bases at J, leaving 4 bases unmatched. The CDR3 bases are TGCAGCGTTCAGGACAGGGAGTACGAGCAGTACTTC. Residues: CSVQDREYEQYF.

V is TRBV18 and J is TRBJ2-1; D is possibly TRBD2 (6 bases). V was pared by 3 bases and J by 0 bases, with 12 bases between. Germline assignment: CDR1 KGHSH and CDR2 LQKENI. This CDR3 spans 16 amino acids. The CDR3, as DNA: TGTGCCAGCTCACCTTGGGACTCGAGCTCCTACAATGAGCAGTTCTTC. Amino acids: CASSPWDSSSYNEQFF.

The chain uses TRBV5-4 and TRBJ2-7, with TRBD2 matching 8 bases. Trimming removed 7 bases from V and 6 bases from J; junction bases left unmatched: 3. This CDR3 contains 11 residues. The V gene's germline CDR1 is SGHNT and CDR2 YYREEE (reference sequence). CDR3 DNA sequence: TGTGCCAGCGGCCGGGGGGGCGAGCAGTACTTC. Amino acid sequence: CASGRGGEQYF.

The genes are TRBV28 and TRBJ1-1; D gene ambiguous. CDR1 is MDHEN, CDR2 SYDVKM, per germline. The ends were cut back, 4 bases at V and 1 base at J, with 7 bases in the middle. The CDR3 loop spans 13 amino acids. The CDR3 DNA reads as TGTGCCAGCAGTTCGCCCGGGAACACTGAAGCTTTCTTT. Translating it yields CASSSPGNTEAFF.

As DNA, the CDR3 is TGTGCCAGCTCACCTCCCGGGACAGGGTCCCAGGGTACGCAGTATTTT. Translated: CASSPPGTGSQGTQYF. The rearrangement links TRBV18 to TRBJ2-3; 9 positions match TRBD1. Germline CDR1 is KGHSH and CDR2 is LQKENI. Unmatched junction bases numbered 12, after V lost 3 bases and J lost 8 bases. The CDR3 extends over 16 amino acids.

This sequence joins TRBV15 and TRBJ2-2; D unresolved. CDR1 and CDR2 (germline): LNHNV, YYDKDF (reference sequence). Deletions cut 1 base from V and 7 bases from J, with 4 bases between. The CDR3 spans 12 residues. DNA for the CDR3: TGTGCCACCAGCAGAGTCCACGGGGAGCTGTTTTTT. Protein product: CATSRVHGELFF.

The rearrangement uses TRBV28 and TRBJ2-7; unclear D gene. The germline V and J ends were trimmed by 6 bases and 0 bases, with 6 bases remaining between them. CDR1 and CDR2 from the germline V gene are MDHEN and SYDVKM. CDR3 length: 12 residues. The CDR3 sequence is CASSPNSYEQYF. The CDR3 DNA follows: TGTGCCAGCAGCCCTAACTCCTACGAGCAGTACTTC.

This chain connects TRBV7-9 to TRBJ2-2; TRBD2 agrees at 15 bases. The ends lost 7 bases at V and 5 bases at J; junction bases unmatched: 11. The CDR3 runs 18 residues. From germline, CDR1 is SEHNR and CDR2 FQNEAQ (reference sequence). In DNA, the CDR3 is TGTGCCAGCATCGAGGGGGGACTAGCGGGAGGAGGAACCGGGGAGCTGTTTTTT. Encoded protein: CASIEGGLAGGGTGELFF.

The CDR3 is CASSLEGSRSTEAFF. The CDR3 bases are TGCGCCAGCAGCTTGGAAGGAAGTAGGAGCACTGAAGCTTTCTTT. This sequence joins TRBV5-1 and TRBJ1-1; D is undetermined. Germline V gene lookup returns CDR1 SGHRS and CDR2 YFSETQ. V shed 0 bases and J shed 4 bases, with 13 bases lying between them. This CDR3 has 15 residues.

The chain has TRBV27 and TRBJ2-7, with 7 bases aligning to TRBD2. V shed 6 bases, J shed 1 base, and the junction held 6 bases outside the gene matches. The V gene's germline CDR1 is MNHEY and CDR2 SMNVEV (reference sequence). CDR3 length equals 14 residues. The CDR3 is CASRTSGTSYEQYF. The DNA for the CDR3 is TGTGCCAGCAGAACAAGCGGGACTTCCTACGAGCAGTACTTC.

The gene calls are TRBV28 and TRBJ2-6; tentative D call: TRBD1 (6 bases). Trimming cost V 2 bases and J 0 bases, with 14 bases left between them. Per the germline V gene, CDR1 is MDHEN and CDR2 is SYDVKM. CDR3 length equals 18 residues. CDR3 sequence: CASSLRTGQTSGANVLTF. The DNA for the CDR3 is TGTGCCAGCAGTTTACGAACCGGACAGACCTCTGGGGCCAACGTCCTGACTTTC.

Only a few counts were recorded for this clone. The V gene is TRBV5-1, the J gene TRBJ1-1, with a possible D match to TRBD1 (5 bases). Germline V gives CDR1 SGHRS, CDR2 YFSETQ. Trimming took 4 bases from V and 6 from J, leaving 13 bases between them. The CDR3 runs 13 residues. The CDR3 sequence is CASSLLVTAEAFF. In DNA form, the CDR3 reads TGCGCCAGCAGCCTGTTGGTGACAGCTGAAGCTTTCTTT.

This chain links TRBV6-1 with TRBJ2-5; 9 bases are a match to TRBD1. V gave up 0 bases and J gave up 5 bases; unmatched junction bases: 4. The CDR3 is 15 residues long. Germline V lookup: CDR1 MNHNS, CDR2 SASEGT. The CDR3 loop is CASSEATGGAETQYF. DNA for the CDR3: TGTGCCAGCAGTGAAGCCACAGGGGGCGCGGAGACCCAGTACTTC.

The chain couples TRBV16 to TRBJ1-1, with no clear D. The CDR3 totals 18 residues. Trimming removed 4 bases from V and 5 bases from J, with 26 bases in between. The germline CDR1 and CDR2 sequences are KGHSY and FQNENV. In DNA, the CDR3 is TGTGCCAGCAGCCCGTTGGGGAAGGGCACGCGCGGAGGGACTGAAGCTTTCTTT. Translated, it gives CASSPLGKGTRGGTEAFF.

This rearrangement joins TRBV6-1 to TRBJ2-3; tentative D call: TRBD1 (5 bases). The length of the CDR3 is 13 residues. Trimming took off 5 bases at V and 4 bases at J, with 10 bases between the two ends. Germline V CDR1 and CDR2: MNHNS, SASEGT. The CDR3: CASSQATADTQYF. The CDR3 DNA reads TGTGCCAGCAGTCAGGCGACAGCAGATACGCAGTATTTT.

The chain links TRBV5-1 to TRBJ2-7; 7 nucleotides align to TRBD2. V was pared by 1 base and J by 7 bases, with 5 bases of the junction left unmatched. CDR1 is SGHRS and CDR2 is YFSETQ in the germline V gene. The CDR3 is made up of 13 amino acids. The CDR3 nucleotides are TGCGCCAGCAGCTTGAGGGCAGCGGGGGAGCAGTACTTC. It translates to CASSLRAAGEQYF.